The 11 T cell receptor beta chains listed next were all sequenced from one sample in a study of blood T cells in healthy people across ages (dated by TCRdb to the mid-2010s). Libraries were built with 5' RACE. This sample was sequenced with an Illumina HiSeq 2500. A second PCR of about 6 to 11 cycles was run with a J-beta primer mix and a sample-barcoded 5' primer. TCRdb reanalyzed the raw reads on its own, using fastp at Q25 for trimming and MiXCR for clone calling, and kept in-frame beta chains. Rows are unified per CDR3 protein, each entry keeping the most common DNA and genes. Recorded for this sample are about 640,000 distinct CDR3 sequences; approximately 30% of them occurred a single time. About 15% of the sample rests with the top ten. Material for sequencing was blood. These receptors originate from a woman of 80 years or more in good health.

This clonotype has a count of ten or more. The rearrangement joins TRBV7-9 to TRBJ2-3; the D gene is possibly TRBD1 (6 bases). Per the germline V gene, CDR1 is SEHNR and CDR2 is FQNEAQ (reference sequence). The CDR3 is made up of 16 amino acids. V shed 5 bases and J shed 2 bases, with 17 bases lying between them. Here the CDR3 reads CASSVQGQALTDTQYF. The CDR3 nucleotides are TGTGCCAGCAGCGTACAGGGCCAGGCTCTCACAGATACGCAGTATTTT.

This clonotype was counted many times. V gene TRBV10-3 combines with J gene TRBJ2-5; possible D gene TRBD2, 6 bases. The V end lost 2 bases, the J end lost 2 bases, and 18 bases lay between the germline ends. CDR1 and CDR2 (germline): ENHRY, SYGVKD. The CDR3 totals 17 residues. The CDR3, as DNA: TGTGCCATCAGTGAGCCGCTCGGTCGCCGGGGGCAAGAGACCCAGTACTTC. Translating gives CAISEPLGRRGQETQYF.

The chain uses TRBV18 and TRBJ1-3, with D hard to call. The CDR3 spans 16 residues. Looked up from germline, CDR1 is KGHSH and CDR2 is LQKENI. Trimming shortened V by 3 bases and J by 0 bases, and 12 bases separated the two germline ends. This CDR3 is CASSPLASGSGNTIYF. Here the CDR3 DNA reads TGTGCCAGCTCACCTCTAGCCAGTGGCTCTGGAAACACCATATATTTT. Variable domain in full (rest from reference TRBV18 and TRBJ1-3): NAGVMQNPRHLVRRRGQEARLRCSPMKGHSHVYWYRQLPEEGLKFMVYLQKENIIDESGMPKERFSAEFPKEGPSILRIQQVVRGDSAAYFCASSPLASGSGNTIYFGEGSWLTVV.

The rearrangement joins TRBV5-1 to TRBJ2-3, with D possibly called TRBD1 or TRBD2 (6 bases each). Germline-derived CDR1 and CDR2 are SGHRS and YFSETQ. This CDR3 has 17 amino acids. V shed 5 bases and J shed 0 bases, with 19 bases lying between them. Written as DNA, the CDR3 is TGCGCCAGCAGACCGAGGATTACGGGGGCGAGCACAGATACGCAGTATTTT. This translates into CASRPRITGASTDTQYF.

For this clonotype: A much larger clone differs from this one at a single base, so this may be a read error. The chain links TRBV2 to TRBJ2-1; D may be TRBD1 or TRBD2 (5 bases each). The germline V gene has CDR1 SNHLY and CDR2 FYNNEI. The V end was cut by 7 bases, the J end by 5 bases, with 12 bases between. This CDR3 spans 13 amino acids. The CDR3 nucleotides read TGTGCCAGCATGGGGGATTCCCACAATGAGCAGTTCTTC. Encoded protein: CASMGDSHNEQFF.

This clonotype came up a few times. The V call is TRBV5-1, the J call TRBJ1-1; D is unclear. The germline V and J ends were trimmed by 0 bases and 7 bases, with 10 bases remaining between them. The CDR3 is 13 amino acids. CDR1 and CDR2 from the germline V gene are SGHRS and YFSETQ. The CDR3 coding sequence is TGCGCCAGCAGCTTGGTGAGGCGGAGTGAAGCTTTCTTT. Translating it yields CASSLVRRSEAFF.

The chain uses TRBV11-3 and TRBJ1-2; maybe TRBD1 (5 bases). Germline CDR1 SGHNT, CDR2 YENEEA. This CDR3 spans 16 amino acids. Trimming pared 4 bases from V and 4 bases from J, leaving 19 bases between. The CDR3 DNA follows: TGTGCCAGCAGCTCACGTAGGGGTACAGTCGTCTATGGCTACACCTTC. It specifies CASSSRRGTVVYGYTF. The complete variable domain, with remaining parts taken from reference TRBV11-3 and TRBJ1-2, reads EAGVVQSPRYKIIEKKQPVAFWCNPISGHNTLYWYLQNLGQGPELLIRYENEEAVDDSQLPKDRFSAERLKGVDSTLKIQPAELGDSAVYLCASSSRRGTVVYGYTFGSGTRLTVV.

This clonotype occurred many times. The J gene is TRBJ2-5, the V gene TRBV12-3 or TRBV12-4, with D possibly matching TRBD2 (6 bases). Trimming removed 6 bases at V and 4 bases at J, with 12 bases between. The CDR3 sequence is 13 residues long. CDR3 amino acids: CASSLEGRETQYF. The CDR3, as DNA: TGTGCCAGCAGCCTGGAGGGAAGAGAGACCCAGTACTTC.

The rearrangement links TRBV12-3 or TRBV12-4 to TRBJ2-3, with D possibly TRBD2 on 6 matching bases. This CDR3 has 14 amino acids. Between the trimmed V and J ends, which lost 4 bases and 4 bases, there was a span of 12 bases. The CDR3 sequence: CASSWDSRADTQYF. The CDR3 region has the DNA TGTGCCAGCAGTTGGGACTCACGAGCAGATACGCAGTATTTT.

This clonotype was recorded many times. The chain employs TRBV20-1 and TRBJ2-7; 12 bases are shared with TRBD2. The germline V gene encodes CDR1 DFQATT and CDR2 SNEGSKA (reference sequence). The junction had 7 bases not matched to a gene; V was cut back by 5 bases and J by 2 bases. The CDR3 covers 15 residues. Written as DNA, the CDR3 is TGCAGTGCTTTTCCGACTAGCGGGGGTACCTACGAGCAGTACTTC. This codes for CSAFPTSGGTYEQYF.

The CDR3 sequence is CAIRARGQDYEQYF. CDR3 bases: TGTGCCATCAGGGCGAGAGGACAGGACTACGAGCAGTACTTC. The gene calls are TRBV10-3 and TRBJ2-7; 7 nucleotides agree with TRBD1. From germline, CDR1 is ENHRY and CDR2 SYGVKD. J gave up 3 bases and V 6 bases, and 8 bases lay outside the gene matches. The CDR3 loop spans 14 amino acids.